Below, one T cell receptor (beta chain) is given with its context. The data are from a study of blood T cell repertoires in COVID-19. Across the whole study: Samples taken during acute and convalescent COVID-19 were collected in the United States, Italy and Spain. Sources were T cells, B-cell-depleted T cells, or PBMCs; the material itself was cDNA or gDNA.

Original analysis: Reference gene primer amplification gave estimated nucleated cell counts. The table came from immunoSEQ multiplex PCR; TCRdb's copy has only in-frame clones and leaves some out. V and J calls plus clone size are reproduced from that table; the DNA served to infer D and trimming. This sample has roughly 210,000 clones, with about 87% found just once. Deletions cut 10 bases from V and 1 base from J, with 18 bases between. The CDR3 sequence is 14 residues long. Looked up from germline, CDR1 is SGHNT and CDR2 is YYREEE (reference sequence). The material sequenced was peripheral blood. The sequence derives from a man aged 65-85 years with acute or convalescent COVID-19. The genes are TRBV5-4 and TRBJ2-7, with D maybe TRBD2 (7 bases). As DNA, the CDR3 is TGTGCCCCCTCGGGGGGACACTCTTCCTACGAGCAGTACTTC. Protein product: CAPSGGHSSYEQYF.